Listed here are 2 T cell receptor beta chains from one sample, sequenced in a study of blood T cell repertoires in COVID-19. The protocol was immunoSEQ multiplex PCR, while the TCRdb copy is restricted to in-frame clones and leaves out a portion. Of approximately 47,000 clones detected, about 83% appear once; the ten largest clones hold 5.5% to 7%. Specimen: peripheral blood. These receptors came from a woman between 55 and 75 years old with acute or convalescent COVID-19.

This chain uses TRBV4-1 with TRBJ2-2, with TRBD2 matching over 13 bases. The CDR3 is 16 amino acids. V dropped 5 bases and J dropped 6; count of bases not matched to a gene: 6. The germline V gene encodes CDR1 MGHRA and CDR2 YSYEKL. The CDR3 spells CASSSRTSGSPGELFF. The CDR3, as DNA: TGCGCCAGCAGCTCGCGGACTAGCGGGAGTCCCGGGGAGCTGTTTTTT.

This clone was counted a single time. The chain joins TRBV7-2 to TRBJ2-7; 15 bases line up with TRBD2. The CDR3 is 14 residues long. The germline V gene has CDR1 SGHTA and CDR2 FQGNSA. V was pared by 5 bases and J by 6 bases, with 2 bases of the junction left unmatched. The CDR3 bases are TGTGCCAGCAGCGGGGGACTAGCGGGAGGCGAGCAGTACTTC. This codes for CASSGGLAGGEQYF.